The clone carrying this T cell receptor beta chain showed up just once. What it recognizes is unknown. The time point was: newly diagnosed, previously untreated cHL patient sample. Investigators isolated CD4+ T cells from thawed PBMCs through magnetic negative selection. The data belong to a study of PD-1 blockade in classical Hodgkin lymphoma. Study-wide results and limits: Sources of repertoire differences remain undefined, possibly disease activity or prior therapy.

V dropped 5 bases and J dropped 5 bases, with 15 bases sitting between them. The CDR3 is made up of 14 amino acids. CDR1 SGHAT and CDR2 FQDESV come from the germline V gene (reference sequence). Some clones are missing from TCRdb's copy, which holds only in-frame ones; the method was immunoSEQ multiplex PCR. Found here are around 16,000 clones, 70% to 90% of them singletons; the top ten hold 0.84%. The chain combines TRBV11-1 with TRBJ1-1, with a possible D match to TRBD1 (6 bases). Sequencing was done on a sample of CD4+ T cells from blood. The receptor comes from a human donor with classical Hodgkin lymphoma. The CDR3 DNA reads as TGTGCCAGCAGCCGCGGGGGGGCTAGGACTGAAGCTTTCTTT. Amino acid sequence: CASSRGGARTEAFF.